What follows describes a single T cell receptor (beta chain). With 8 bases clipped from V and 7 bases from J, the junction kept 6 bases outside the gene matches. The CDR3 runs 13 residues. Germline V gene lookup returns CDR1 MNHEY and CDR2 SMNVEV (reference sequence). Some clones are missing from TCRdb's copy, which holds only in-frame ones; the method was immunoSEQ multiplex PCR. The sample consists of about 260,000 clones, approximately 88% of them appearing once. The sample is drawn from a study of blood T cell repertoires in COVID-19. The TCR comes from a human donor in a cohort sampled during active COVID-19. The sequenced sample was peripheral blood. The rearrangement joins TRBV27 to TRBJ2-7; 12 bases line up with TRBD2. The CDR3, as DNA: TGTGCCAGCTCGGGGCTAGCGGGAGGGGAGCAGTACTTC. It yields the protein CASSGLAGGEQYF.